This is a list of T cell receptor beta chains from one sample in a study of blood T cell repertoires in COVID-19. Sequenced by immunoSEQ multiplex PCR; TCRdb stores in-frame clones only, minus some. The repertoire includes over 250,000 clones, 60% to 75% of them detected once, and around 3.2% sits in the top ten. Sequenced sample: peripheral blood. The source is a woman aged 80 or over with acute or convalescent COVID-19. Each CDR3 is given with its conserved first and last residue. Clone size is stated in some rows and not others, as once, few, many or a class when expanded.

J,size,V,CDR3
TRBJ1-2,.,TRBV20-1,CSASSGAGQGYTF
TRBJ1-2,.,TRBV19,CASTYLTGDYGYTF
TRBJ1-1,.,TRBV9,CASSPQGQPNTEAFF
TRBJ2-5,.,TRBV5-4,CASSLAGREVRRETQYF
TRBJ1-5,.,TRBV4-1,CASSQEAAGRSHNSNQPQHF
TRBJ2-7,.,TRBV5-1,CASSTGTSSYEQYF
TRBJ2-4,.,TRBV19,CASRNPGTGGNIQYF
TRBJ1-3,.,TRBV15,CATSRDPLVGTIYF
TRBJ2-2,once,TRBV29-1,CSVLTGELFF
TRBJ2-7,.,TRBV19,CASSREATYEQYF
TRBJ1-2,once,TRBV10-3,CAISDLGGANYGYTF
TRBJ2-1,.,TRBV5-4,CASSLEQAVYNEQFF
TRBJ2-2,.,TRBV19,CASSIIGTGELFF
TRBJ2-1,.,TRBV9,CASSVASGRNYNEQFF
TRBJ1-1,.,TRBV7-9,CASSLGTSSEAFF
TRBJ2-3,.,TRBV10-1,CASSESKGLAGSTDTQYF
TRBJ2-3,.,TRBV10-1,CASSVWMGGRRVKDTQYF
TRBJ2-3,.,TRBV15,CATSRDHSRGLDTQYF
TRBJ2-3,once,TRBV30,CAWRARDRFTDTQYF
TRBJ1-1,few,TRBV2,CASTLDMLNTEAFF
TRBJ2-1,few,TRBV19,CASSSGRNEQFF
TRBJ2-7,few,TRBV2,CASSESGTSSYEQYF
TRBJ2-7,.,TRBV27,CASSVRQGAGEQYF
TRBJ2-7,once,TRBV6-1,CASSEQGGYEQYF
TRBJ1-2,.,TRBV10-3,CAISESADYGYTF
TRBJ1-2,.,TRBV18,CASSPPGQGYGYTF
TRBJ1-5,once,TRBV4-1,CASSQTAQTGNQPQHF
TRBJ1-5,.,TRBV7-9,CASSLGTGGGGDQPQHF
TRBJ2-3,.,TRBV10-1,CASSLGGTDTQYF
TRBJ1-2,.,TRBV4-1,CASNPDRGIGNYGYTF
TRBJ1-1,.,TRBV29-1,CSVVPNYRGGLAFF
TRBJ1-2,.,TRBV29-1,CSVGRQGQDGYTF
TRBJ1-5,.,TRBV19,CASSRDGQGSNQPQHF
TRBJ1-2,once,TRBV5-4,CASSLGRGQGYGYTF
TRBJ2-7,.,TRBV4-1,CASSQDRGYTYEQYF
TRBJ1-6,many,TRBV5-5,CASSLVADSPLHF
TRBJ1-2,.,TRBV7-9,CASSSQGYGYTF
TRBJ2-5,.,TRBV12-5,CASGLAGQETQYF
TRBJ2-1,many,TRBV11-1,CASSTGQGAYNEQFF
TRBJ1-5,many,TRBV6-2/TRBV6-3,CASSPAMMRQPQHF
TRBJ1-2,.,TRBV6-5,CASSFDGARYTF
TRBJ2-2,few,TRBV4-1,CASSLYIAENTGELFF
TRBJ2-1,.,TRBV2,CASRGTGYNEQFF
TRBJ1-1,.,TRBV7-3,CASSQQGLKNTEAFF
TRBJ1-4,.,TRBV19,CASSLTGTISEKLFF
TRBJ1-4,.,TRBV7-9,CASSYMTGGFTEKLFF